The clone carrying this T cell receptor (beta chain) was seen a single time. The data belong to a study of control samples from healthy donors and cancer patients. TCRdb's copy holds only in-frame clones and misses some; the assay was immunoSEQ multiplex PCR. The sample holds more than 100,000 clones, 75% to 95% seen once. Germline V gives CDR1 KGHDR, CDR2 SFDVKD. The V segment lost 2 bases and the J segment 8 bases; nucleotides outside the gene matches: 3. The CDR3 is 13 amino acids. The chain uses TRBV24-1 and TRBJ1-2, with 8 positions matching TRBD1. The sample comprised blood. The clonotype was recovered from a man aged 18-30 years in good health. The CDR3 region has the DNA TGTGCCACCAGTGATTCGACAGGGGAAGGCTACACCTTC. As protein: CATSDSTGEGYTF.